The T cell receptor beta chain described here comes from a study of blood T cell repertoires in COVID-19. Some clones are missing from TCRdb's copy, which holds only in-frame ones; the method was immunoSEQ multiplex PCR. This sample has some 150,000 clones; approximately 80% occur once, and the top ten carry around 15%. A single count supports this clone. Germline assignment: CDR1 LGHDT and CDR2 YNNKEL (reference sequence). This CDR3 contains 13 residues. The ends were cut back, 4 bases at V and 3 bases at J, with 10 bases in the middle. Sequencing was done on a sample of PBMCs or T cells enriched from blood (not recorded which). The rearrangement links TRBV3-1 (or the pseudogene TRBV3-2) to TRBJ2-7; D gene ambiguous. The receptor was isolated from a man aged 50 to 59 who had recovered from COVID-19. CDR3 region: CASSPAISYEQYF. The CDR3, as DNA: TGTGCCAGCAGCCCCGCGATTAGCTACGAGCAGTACTTC.